The 17 T cell receptor beta chains given below trace back to one sample, sequenced in a study of shared clonotypes between healthy human individuals. Method: immunoSEQ multiplex PCR; TCRdb's copy keeps in-frame clones and lacks some. Among some 1 million clones listed, around 75% were seen once. The material sequenced was memory CD4+ T cells sorted from blood. The sample's subset: CD45RA-negative fraction. The receptors stem from a man between 18 and 29 years old in good health.

The sample holds a few counts of this clone. Other nucleotide sequences from this sample produce the same CDR3. V gene TRBV7-9 combines with J gene TRBJ2-7, with D hard to call. V gave up 3 bases and J gave up 0 bases, with 12 bases separating them. This CDR3 contains 15 residues. Germline CDR1 and CDR2: SEHNR and FQNEAQ (reference sequence). CDR3 nucleotides: TGTGCCAGCAGCTTCGGTACGGGCGGCTCCTACGAGCAGTACTTC. This translates into CASSFGTGGSYEQYF.

V is TRBV5-1 and J is TRBJ2-1; possibly TRBD2 for D (7 bases). This CDR3 comprises 14 residues. Germline-derived CDR1 and CDR2 are SGHRS and YFSETQ. Trimming removed 0 bases at V and 15 bases at J, with 19 bases between. The CDR3 sequence: CASSLDQSGLGGFF. For the CDR3, the DNA is TGCGCCAGCAGCTTGGATCAAAGCGGACTAGGGGGGTTCTTC.

This sequence joins TRBV21-1 and TRBJ2-5; the tabulated D call, TRBD2, remains unverified against the DNA. TRBV21-1 is noted as a pseudogene. CDR3 length equals 16 residues. CDR3 nucleotide sequence: TGTGCCAGCAGAAAAGGGAGGACTAGCGGCCAAGAGACCCAGTACTTC. This sequence encodes CASRKGRTSGQETQYF.

The chain links TRBV5-1 to TRBJ2-2, with D maybe TRBD2 (7 bases). Germline CDR1 SGHRS, CDR2 YFSETQ. The CDR3 loop spans 18 amino acids. V lost 4 bases to trimming and J lost 7 bases, with 26 bases between them. This CDR3 is CASSASMGAGLVLGELFF. As DNA, the CDR3 is TGCGCCAGCAGCGCTTCAATGGGGGCTGGACTAGTCCTCGGGGAGCTGTTTTTT.

The genes are TRBV19 and TRBJ2-1; D perhaps matches TRBD2 (5 bases). Trimming took off 5 bases at V and 10 bases at J, with 15 bases between the two ends. CDR1 is LNHDA, CDR2 SQIVND, per germline (reference sequence). The CDR3 sequence is 13 residues long. For the CDR3, the DNA is TGTGCCAGTAGTGGCTCGCTAGCCCTCGAGCAGTTCTTC. It encodes CASSGSLALEQFF.

The chain couples TRBV9 to TRBJ2-3, with TRBD1 as a possible D gene (6 bases). Trimming cost V 3 bases and J 0 bases, with 8 bases left between them. This CDR3 region has 14 residues. Per germline, CDR1 SGDLS and CDR2 YYNGEE. This CDR3 is CASSGQASTDTQYF. CDR3 bases: TGTGCCAGCAGCGGACAGGCCAGCACAGATACGCAGTATTTT.

This chain joins TRBV5-1 and TRBJ1-1; 8 bases line up with TRBD1. The CDR3 extends over 15 amino acids. Looked up from germline, CDR1 is SGHRS and CDR2 is YFSETQ. V dropped 4 bases and J dropped 4; count of bases not matched to a gene: 9. Here the CDR3 DNA reads TGCGCCAGCAGCGATCAGACAGGGGTGCGCACTGAAGCTTTCTTT. Translated, it gives CASSDQTGVRTEAFF.

This clone has only a few counts. The V and J genes are TRBV7-2 and TRBJ2-3, with a weak D call TRBD2 (7 bases). Germline V lookup: CDR1 SGHTA, CDR2 FQGNSA. This CDR3 is 15 amino acids long. Trimming removed 5 bases from V and 3 bases from J, with 15 bases in between. The CDR3 region is CASSPQGRDTDTQYF. The CDR3 DNA sequence: TGTGCCAGCAGCCCCCAGGGGAGGGATACAGATACGCAGTATTTT.

The CDR3 loop reads CATSRDKTAGGYTF. The CDR3, as DNA: TGTGCCACCAGCAGAGATAAGACGGCGGGGGGCTACACCTTC. This sequence joins TRBV15 and TRBJ1-2, with D unresolved. Trimming shortened V by 0 bases and J by 8 bases, and 13 bases separated the two germline ends. The CDR3 is 14 amino acids. CDR1 LNHNV and CDR2 YYDKDF come from the germline V gene (reference sequence).

The chain carries TRBV5-4 and TRBJ1-5, with TRBD1 matching 8 bases. The CDR3 is made up of 15 amino acids. Germline values: CDR1 SGHNT, CDR2 YYREEE (reference sequence). Trimming removed 4 bases from V and 5 bases from J; junction bases left unmatched: 8. The CDR3, as DNA: TGTGCCAGCAGCCTGGACAGGGCCGTTCATCAGCCCCAGCATTTT. Protein sequence: CASSLDRAVHQPQHF. The full variable domain, completed using reference TRBV5-4 and TRBJ1-5, is ETGVTQSPTHLIKTRGQQVTLRCSSQSGHNTVSWYQQALGQGPQFIFQYYREEENGRGNFPPRFSGLQFPNYSSELNVNALELDDSALYLCASSLDRAVHQPQHFGDGTRLSIL.

J is TRBJ1-5 and V is TRBV19; no definite D call. V lost 4 bases and J lost 2, with 18 bases in between. Germline V gives CDR1 LNHDA, CDR2 SQIVND (reference sequence). CDR3 length equals 17 residues. CDR3 protein: CASSTRTVGKGNQPQHF. In DNA, the CDR3 is TGTGCCAGTAGTACCCGGACGGTCGGAAAAGGCAATCAGCCCCAGCATTTT.

This sequence joins TRBV5-4 and TRBJ1-1, with a possible D match to TRBD1 (6 bases). Germline values: CDR1 SGHNT, CDR2 YYREEE (reference sequence). The length of the CDR3 is 13 residues. Trimming cost V 2 bases and J 9 bases, with 14 bases left between them. CDR3 sequence (DNA): TGTGCCAGCAGCTTTGGGGAGGGGGTTAAAGCTTTCTTT. Encoded protein: CASSFGEGVKAFF.

The chain is built from TRBV5-1 and TRBJ2-3, with D perhaps TRBD2 (5 bases). Trimming pared 0 bases from V and 1 base from J, leaving 9 bases between. The CDR3 covers 15 residues. Looked up from germline, CDR1 is SGHRS and CDR2 is YFSETQ. The CDR3, as DNA: TGCGCCAGCAGCTTGGGTAGCGTCGGCACAGATACGCAGTATTTT. Protein product: CASSLGSVGTDTQYF.

Written as DNA, the CDR3 is TGTGCCAGCAGCTGGGGCGGCGGGGGCACAGATACGCAGTATTTT. Its translation is CASSWGGGGTDTQYF. The genes are TRBV5-4 and TRBJ2-3; D might be TRBD2 (6 bases). Germline loops: CDR1 SGHNT, CDR2 YYREEE (reference sequence). The V gene lost 3 bases and the J gene lost 1 base, with 12 bases spanning the gap. CDR3 length equals 15 residues.

This clone was detected only once. This chain connects TRBV10-3 to TRBJ2-3; TRBD1 aligns across 8 bases. Germline values: CDR1 ENHRY, CDR2 SYGVKD. The CDR3 length is 15 residues. V lost 1 base, J lost 1 base, and 1 base stayed unmatched. CDR3 nucleotide sequence: TGTGCCATCAGTGAGTTGGACAGGGGCACAGATACGCAGTATTTT. It translates to CAISELDRGTDTQYF.

The chain employs TRBV7-9 and TRBJ2-3; 7 positions agree with TRBD1. The junction had 8 bases not matched to a gene; V was cut back by 10 bases and J by 1 base. From germline, CDR1 is SEHNR and CDR2 FQNEAQ (reference sequence). The length of the CDR3 is 14 residues. The CDR3 bases are TGTGCCACCACCAGACAGGGCGGCACAGATACGCAGTATTTT. Encoded protein: CATTRQGGTDTQYF.

The V and J genes are TRBV9 and TRBJ1-5; TRBD1 matches 9 bases. The CDR3 totals 14 residues. Unmatched junction bases numbered 4, after V lost 3 bases and J lost 6 bases. Looked up from germline, CDR1 is SGDLS and CDR2 is YYNGEE. The CDR3 sequence is CASSGGTGSQPQHF. The CDR3 DNA reads as TGTGCCAGCAGCGGGGGGACAGGGTCTCAGCCCCAGCATTTT.